The 22 T cell receptor beta chains reported below all come from one sample, sequenced in a study of shared clonotypes between healthy human individuals. Assay: immunoSEQ multiplex PCR; the TCRdb copy retains only in-frame clones and omits some. Here the sample spans 2 million to 2.5 million clones, around 92% being singletons. Sample: naive CD4+ T cells from PBMCs. As for subset: CD45RA+ positively selected. Source of these receptors: a man aged 18-30 years in good health. Some clones in this sample may be carry-over from other donors' samples.

The chain recombines TRBV7-9 with TRBJ2-2; a weak D match, TRBD2 (5 bases). Trimming stripped 5 bases from V and 2 bases from J, with 18 bases between. This CDR3 spans 17 amino acids. Germline V lookup: CDR1 SEHNR, CDR2 FQNEAQ (reference sequence). CDR3 sequence: CASSNSYGRGNTGELFF. DNA of the CDR3: TGTGCCAGCAGCAACTCGTATGGTCGGGGAAACACCGGGGAGCTGTTTTTT.

The CDR3 loop reads CASSQSGSSYGYTF. The DNA for the CDR3 is TGTGCCAGCTCACAATCGGGATCCTCCTATGGCTACACCTTC. V is TRBV18 and J is TRBJ1-2; no reliable D call. Germline V CDR1 and CDR2: KGHSH, LQKENI. The CDR3 extends over 14 amino acids. V gave up 4 bases and J gave up 4 bases, with 13 bases separating them.

The chain employs TRBV5-4 and TRBJ2-7; TRBD1 aligns across 8 bases. There are 14 residues in the CDR3. CDR1 and CDR2 (germline): SGHNT, YYREEE (reference sequence). Trimming removed 3 bases from V and 0 bases from J; junction bases left unmatched: 2. CDR3 DNA sequence: TGTGCCAGCAGCTCGGGACAGGACTCCTACGAGCAGTACTTC. The encoded protein is CASSSGQDSYEQYF.

The V and J genes are TRBV7-2 and TRBJ2-7; D ambiguous. V shed 0 bases and J shed 2 bases, with 8 bases lying between them. CDR1 is SGHTA, CDR2 FQGNSA, per germline. There are 14 residues in the CDR3. This CDR3 reads CASSLAVLTYEQYF. The CDR3 region has the DNA TGTGCCAGCAGCTTAGCGGTTTTGACCTACGAGCAGTACTTC.

The rearrangement joins TRBV28 to TRBJ1-2, with unresolved D. Trimming took off 4 bases at V and 2 bases at J, with 11 bases between the two ends. From germline, CDR1 is MDHEN and CDR2 SYDVKM. The CDR3 is made up of 14 amino acids. CDR3 sequence reads: CASSSVHWNYGYTF. In DNA form, the CDR3 reads TGTGCCAGCAGTTCCGTACACTGGAACTATGGCTACACCTTC.

The V call is TRBV7-2, the J call TRBJ2-7, with 7 bases identical to TRBD1. Trimming cost V 2 bases and J 3 bases; bases outside gene matches: 7. The germline CDR1 and CDR2 sequences are SGHTA and FQGNSA. The CDR3 is 15 amino acids. The CDR3 DNA reads as TGTGCCAGCAGCTTACCGGACAGGCCCTACTACGAGCAGTACTTC. Translated, it gives CASSLPDRPYYEQYF.

With regard to this clone: Germline and junction disagree at one end, which may indicate a read error. The same CDR3 is also encoded by other DNA sequences in this sample. The chain carries TRBV5-1 and TRBJ1-5, with 9 bases fitting TRBD1. Germline lookup yields CDR1 SGHRS and CDR2 YFSETQ. The CDR3 consists of 14 residues. CDR3 in amino acids: CASSPGQGNQPQHF. The CDR3 DNA reads as TGCGCCAGCAGCCCGGGACAGGGCAACCAGCCCCAGCATTTT. Full variable domain (outside the CDR3, taken from reference TRBV5-1 and TRBJ1-5): KAGVTQTPRYLIKTRGQQVTLSCSPISGHRSVSWYQQTPGQGLQFLFEYFSETQRNKGNFPGRFSGRQFSNSRSEMNVSTLELGDSALYLCASSPGQGNQPQHFGDGTRLSIL.

V is TRBV30 and J is TRBJ1-6; D perhaps matches TRBD1 (6 bases). The V gene lost 3 bases and the J gene lost 1 base, with 13 bases spanning the gap. Germline CDR1 is GTSNPN and CDR2 is SVGIG (reference sequence). The length of the CDR3 is 16 residues. The CDR3 spells CAWRYRDRSYNSPLHF. The CDR3 nucleotides are TGTGCCTGGAGATACAGGGATAGGTCCTATAATTCACCCCTCCACTTT. Drawing the rest from reference TRBV30 and TRBJ1-6, the complete variable domain is SQTIHQWPATLVQPVGSPLSLECTVEGTSNPNLYWYRQAAGRGLQLLFYSVGIGQISSEVPQNLSASRPQDRQFILSSKKLLLSDSGFYLCAWRYRDRSYNSPLHFGNGTRLTVT.

Comment on this clone: Other DNA sequences in the sample encode the same CDR3. V gene TRBV20-1 combines with J gene TRBJ2-7, with D uncertain. V gave up 6 bases and J gave up 6 bases, with 12 bases separating them. Germline CDR1 and CDR2: DFQATT and SNEGSKA (reference sequence). The CDR3 is made up of 11 amino acids. CDR3 nucleotides: TGCAGTGCAAGGACCGGATTCGAGCAGTACTTC. It translates to CSARTGFEQYF.

V gene TRBV27 combines with J gene TRBJ1-1; the D gene is possibly TRBD1 (5 bases). V was clipped by 3 bases and J by 1 base, with 15 bases between them. Germline V gene lookup returns CDR1 MNHEY and CDR2 SMNVEV (reference sequence). The CDR3 contains 16 residues. The CDR3 region has the DNA TGTGCCAGCAGTTTCCTGGCACGGGGCTCGAACACTGAAGCTTTCTTT. Translated: CASSFLARGSNTEAFF.

As to this clone: This sample includes further DNA sequences coding for the same CDR3. The chain joins TRBV6-5 to TRBJ1-2, with 7 bases identical to TRBD1. The CDR3 is made up of 13 amino acids. The V and J ends lost 5 bases and 4 bases, in that order; junction bases with no gene match: 4. Germline V gene lookup returns CDR1 MNHEY and CDR2 SVGAGI. This chain's CDR3 is CASSRDRLYGYTF. DNA of the CDR3: TGTGCCAGCAGTCGGGACAGACTCTATGGCTACACCTTC.

About this clone: Other DNA variants within this sample encode the same CDR3. This rearrangement joins TRBV2 to TRBJ2-7; D perhaps matches TRBD2 (5 bases). The ends were cut back, 6 bases at V and 0 bases at J, with 9 bases in the middle. The CDR3 sequence is 13 residues long. Germline V lookup: CDR1 SNHLY, CDR2 FYNNEI. CDR3: CASSLGSSYEQYF. CDR3 nucleotides: TGTGCCAGCAGCTTAGGGAGCTCCTACGAGCAGTACTTC.

The V call is TRBV5-6, the J call TRBJ2-5; D unclear. Germline V gives CDR1 SGHDT, CDR2 YYEEEE. The V and J ends lost 0 bases and 2 bases respectively, with 5 bases between them. This CDR3 is built from 13 residues. DNA of the CDR3: TGTGCCAGCAGCTTGGAAAGACAAGAGACCCAGTACTTC. Its translation: CASSLERQETQYF. Based on the CDR3 plus reference TRBV5-6 and TRBJ2-5, the full variable domain is DAGVTQSPTHLIKTRGQQVTLRCSPKSGHDTVSWYQQALGQGPQFIFQYYEEEERQRGNFPDRFSGHQFPNYSSELNVNALLLGDSALYLCASSLERQETQYFGPGTRLLVL.

The chain uses TRBV14 and TRBJ2-1; D possibly corresponds to TRBD1 (5 bases). The germline V gene encodes CDR1 SGHDN and CDR2 FVKESK. Deletions cut 1 base from V and 2 bases from J, with 6 bases between. This CDR3 has 14 amino acids. The CDR3 sequence: CASSQGQPYNEQFF. The CDR3 coding sequence is TGTGCCAGCAGCCAAGGACAGCCCTACAATGAGCAGTTCTTC.

The chain has TRBV5-4 and TRBJ2-6; TRBD2 might be the D (6 bases). The CDR3 extends over 16 amino acids. Trimming removed 2 bases at V and 3 bases at J, with 12 bases between. Per germline, CDR1 SGHNT and CDR2 YYREEE (reference sequence). CDR3 coding DNA: TGTGCCAGCAGCTTCATGTTGGGAGGTGGGGCCAACGTCCTGACTTTC. Translation: CASSFMLGGGANVLTF. Variable domain in full (rest from reference TRBV5-4 and TRBJ2-6): ETGVTQSPTHLIKTRGQQVTLRCSSQSGHNTVSWYQQALGQGPQFIFQYYREEENGRGNFPPRFSGLQFPNYSSELNVNALELDDSALYLCASSFMLGGGANVLTFGAGSRLTVL.

The V call is TRBV27, the J call TRBJ2-1; 9 nucleotides match TRBD1. V lost 6 bases to trimming and J lost 7 bases; unmatched junction nucleotides: 13. Germline V gene sequence: CDR1 MNHEY, CDR2 SMNVEV (reference sequence). The CDR3 consists of 16 residues. CDR3 sequence (DNA): TGTGCCAGCAGGGTTCTCGGGACAGGGAAGTGGAATGAGCAGTTCTTC. Translating gives CASRVLGTGKWNEQFF.

J is TRBJ1-2 and V is TRBV6-1; 8 nucleotides match TRBD1. With V trimmed by 5 bases and J by 3 bases, 8 bases remained unmatched. Germline-derived CDR1 and CDR2 are MNHNS and SASEGT. The CDR3 runs 15 residues. The CDR3 bases are TGTGCCAGCAGTACAACAGGGGGGTCTGACTATGGCTACACCTTC. Protein: CASSTTGGSDYGYTF.

The chain links TRBV5-1 to TRBJ2-7; the match to TRBD2 covers 15 bases. There are 16 residues in the CDR3. V gave up 4 bases and J gave up 5 bases; unmatched junction bases: 7. Germline CDR1 SGHRS, CDR2 YFSETQ. CDR3 amino acids: CASSGRTSGRGDEQYF. For the CDR3, the DNA is TGCGCCAGCAGCGGACGGACTAGCGGGAGGGGAGACGAGCAGTACTTC.

The CDR3 protein is CASSSGDRELGELFF. CDR3 coding DNA: TGCGCCAGCAGCTCCGGGGACAGGGAACTCGGGGAGCTGTTTTTT. The chain is built from TRBV5-1 and TRBJ2-2, with 9 nucleotides matching TRBD1. Germline lookup yields CDR1 SGHRS and CDR2 YFSETQ. V shed 3 bases and J 7 bases; nucleotides not matched to a gene: 7. The CDR3 length is 15 residues.

The chain combines TRBV9 with TRBJ1-1; no firm D call. The CDR3 extends over 15 amino acids. The germline gives CDR1 SGDLS, CDR2 YYNGEE. Trimming pared 2 bases from V and 0 bases from J, leaving 11 bases between. The CDR3 DNA is TGTGCCAGCAGCGTCGATGGGTTAATGAACACTGAAGCTTTCTTT. This gives the protein CASSVDGLMNTEAFF.

The chain is built from TRBV7-6 and TRBJ2-5; 13 positions match TRBD2. The tail of the sequence fits TRBJ2-7 better, so the J call may be wrong. The CDR3 consists of 16 residues. Germline V gene data show CDR1 as SGHVS and CDR2 as FNYEAQ. The CDR3 protein is CASSLTRLAGGYEQYF. CDR3 bases: TGTGCCAGCAGCTTAACTCGACTAGCGGGAGGCTACGAGCAGTACTTC.

This clone has just one count. J is TRBJ1-2 and V is TRBV7-9; D is perhaps TRBD1 (6 bases). V dropped 0 bases and J dropped 6 bases, with 8 bases sitting between them. Germline V gene data show CDR1 as SEHNR and CDR2 as FQNEAQ (reference sequence). The CDR3 spans 13 residues. The CDR3 DNA reads as TGTGCCAGCAGCTTAGCACAGGGAGATGGCTACACCTTC. Its translation: CASSLAQGDGYTF.